Listed below are T cell receptor beta chains from one sample, sequenced in a study of molecular identifiers for immune sequencing clone quantification. TCRdb reprocessed the PCR reads via MiXCR and lists one record per CDR3 protein. This repertoire shows 550,000 to 750,000 distinct CDR3 sequences, roughly 21% found once; its top ten account for approximately 0.9%. The sequenced sample consisted of naive CD8+ T cells from blood, with Jurkat cell RNA spiked in. The origin of the receptors is a human donor in good health. Some libraries in this study had Jurkat cell RNA spiked in. The CDR3 runs from the conserved cysteine through the conserved F or W. A D gene is named only where the DNA matches it firmly. The size of a clone is reported for some rows only, either as once, few or many, or as a class for expanded clones.

TRBJ2-6 | NA | many | TRBV6-5 | TGTGCCAGCGGTATAGGATCTGGGGCCAACGTCCTGACTTTC | CASGIGSGANVLTF
TRBJ2-1 | NA | many | TRBV4-1 | TGCGCCAGCAGCCAAGATCCCCCCCCAGGGTACGAGCAGTTCTTC | CASSQDPPPGYEQFF
TRBJ2-1 | NA | many | TRBV4-3 | TGCGCCAGCAGCCAAGAGAGGTTCCAAGGTGAGCAGTTCTTC | CASSQERFQGEQFF
TRBJ2-2 | NA | few | TRBV19 | TGTGCCAGTAGTTGGGTGGGGCAAACCGGGGAGCTGTTTTTT | CASSWVGQTGELFF
TRBJ2-7 | NA | NA | TRBV19 | TGTGCCAGTAGTATGACGGGGGCTAGCTACGAGCAGTACTTC | CASSMTGASYEQYF
TRBJ1-5 | NA | many | TRBV6-2/TRBV6-3 | TGTGCCAGCAGCCACCCTAATCAGCCCCAGCATTTT | CASSHPNQPQHF
TRBJ2-1 | NA | few | TRBV2 | TGTGCCAGCACCCTGGAGTTGGGGTACAATGAGCAGTTCTTC | CASTLELGYNEQFF
TRBJ1-1 | NA | many | TRBV7-9 | TGTGCCAGCAGCTTAGGGGGGCTGCGCACTGAAGCTTTCTTT | CASSLGGLRTEAFF
TRBJ1-2 | TRBD1 | few | TRBV2 | TGTGCCAGCAGTGACAGGGGGGGATTTTACTATGGCTACACCTTC | CASSDRGGFYYGYTF
TRBJ1-5 | NA | NA | TRBV10-2 | TGCGCCAGCAGTGAGTCGAAAGGGTATAGCAATCAGCCCCAGCATTTT | CASSESKGYSNQPQHF
TRBJ2-7 | NA | many | TRBV11-2 | TGTGCCAGCAGCTTTTCCGCGTCCAACGAGCAGTACTTC | CASSFSASNEQYF
TRBJ2-3 | TRBD1 | many | TRBV4-3 | TGCGCCAGCAGCTGGGACAGGGGTGCAGATACGCAGTATTTT | CASSWDRGADTQYF
TRBJ1-2 | NA | few | TRBV27 | TGTGCCAGCAGTTTAATGGTCGGCGGGAACTATGGCTACACCTTC | CASSLMVGGNYGYTF
TRBJ2-7 | NA | NA | TRBV4-1 | TGCGCCAGCAGCCGAGATAAGCTTAACTCCTACGAGCAGTACTTC | CASSRDKLNSYEQYF
TRBJ2-3 | TRBD2 | NA | TRBV5-6 | TGTACCAGCAGCTTGGCCGTCTGGACGACTAGCACAGATTCGCAGTATTTT | CTSSLAVWTTSTDSQYF
TRBJ2-7 | NA | few | TRBV7-6 | TGTGCCAGCAGCTTAACCCCCGACGAGCAGTACTTC | CASSLTPDEQYF
TRBJ2-4 | NA | many | TRBV28 | TGTGCCAGCAGTTTACTGAACGAAAACATTCAGTACTTC | CASSLLNENIQYF
TRBJ2-1 | NA | many | TRBV11-2 | TGTGCCAGCAGCTTACTACTGGATGAGCAGTTCTTC | CASSLLLDEQFF
TRBJ1-1 | NA | many | TRBV28 | TGTGCCAGCAGTTTTCGTTCTGATTCGGAAGCTTTCTTT | CASSFRSDSEAFF
TRBJ2-5 | TRBD1 | many | TRBV28 | TGTGCCAGCAGTTTGACAGGGACCAAAGAGACCCAGTACTTC | CASSLTGTKETQYF
TRBJ2-7 | NA | many | TRBV5-8 | TGTGCCAGCAGCTTGGTTTACAGCTCCTACGAGCAGTACTTC | CASSLVYSSYEQYF
TRBJ2-5 | TRBD2 | many | TRBV20-1 | TGCAGTGCGTGGGGACTAGCGGGAGCCGTGGCGGAGACCCAGTACTTC | CSAWGLAGAVAETQYF
TRBJ2-7 | TRBD1 | many | TRBV5-6 | TGTGCCAGCAGCTTGGCAGCAGGGGGCGGCAAGTACGAGCAGTACTTC | CASSLAAGGGKYEQYF
TRBJ1-4 | NA | few | TRBV6-5 | TGTGCCAGCAGTTACGGGGTAGGGCGGGGTGAAAAACTGTTTTTT | CASSYGVGRGEKLFF
TRBJ1-1 | NA | few | TRBV24-1 | TGTGCCACCAGTGAACGCCAGGGGCGAGGTACTGAAGCTTTCTTT | CATSERQGRGTEAFF
TRBJ2-2 | NA | many | TRBV12-5 | TGTGCTAGTGGTTTACGGTACAGGGTCACCGGGGAGCTGTTTTTT | CASGLRYRVTGELFF
TRBJ1-2 | NA | few | TRBV2 | TGTGCCAGCAGTGTACCACAGAACTACTATGGCTACACCTTC | CASSVPQNYYGYTF
TRBJ2-7 | TRBD1 | many | TRBV27 | TGTGCCAGCAGTTCGCAGGGGGCTTTGAACGAGCAGTACTTC | CASSSQGALNEQYF
TRBJ2-1 | NA | NA | TRBV19 | TGTGCCAGTAGTATAGATCTTTACAATGAGCAGTTCTTC | CASSIDLYNEQFF
TRBJ1-1 | NA | many | TRBV27 | TGTGCCAGCAGCACCGGCCGTAACACTGAAGCTTTCTTT | CASSTGRNTEAFF
TRBJ2-7 | NA | many | TRBV14 | TGTGCCAGCAGCCACGAAGGGTTCAACGAGCAGTACTTC | CASSHEGFNEQYF
TRBJ2-4 | NA | many | TRBV13 | TGTGCCAGCAGCTTAGGCGGGGGTTTCTCCAAAAACATTCAGTACTTC | CASSLGGGFSKNIQYF
TRBJ2-1 | NA | many | TRBV3-1 | TGTGCCAGCAGCCAAGTAGGGCACCCCTACAATGAGCAGTTCTTC | CASSQVGHPYNEQFF
TRBJ2-1 | TRBD2 | NA | TRBV4-1 | TGCGCCAGCAGCCAAGGGACTAGCGGGGCCTTCTACAATGAGCAGTTCTTC | CASSQGTSGAFYNEQFF
TRBJ2-1 | NA | NA | TRBV4-3 | TGCGCCAGCAGCCAAGAAGGAGGAGGGGGCGACTCCTACAATGAGCAGTTCTTC | CASSQEGGGGDSYNEQFF
TRBJ1-2 | TRBD1 | NA | TRBV4-1 | TGCGCCAGCAGCCCCCGGGACAGAGCTAACTATGGCTACACCTTC | CASSPRDRANYGYTF
TRBJ2-5 | NA | many | TRBV18 | TGTGCCAGCTCACCACCTATTTCGCAAGAGACCCAGTACTTC | CASSPPISQETQYF
TRBJ2-2 | NA | many | TRBV19 | TGTGCCAGTAGTATAGATTGGACACCTAACACCGGGGAGCTGTTTTTT | CASSIDWTPNTGELFF
TRBJ2-5 | NA | NA | TRBV28 | TGTGCCAGCAGAGGGGGTGGCGGCGGCCAAGAGACCCAGTACTTC | CASRGGGGGQETQYF
TRBJ1-1 | NA | many | TRBV5-6 | TGTGCCAGCAGCGGGGACCTGAACACTGAAGCTTTCTTT | CASSGDLNTEAFF
TRBJ1-2 | TRBD1 | many | TRBV19 | TGTGCCACAAGTCAGGGGGCCGGCTACACCTTC | CATSQGAGYTF
TRBJ1-2 | TRBD1 | NA | TRBV5-1 | TGCGCCAGCAGCTTGGGACAGGGGAATACTGGCTACACCTTC | CASSLGQGNTGYTF
TRBJ2-7 | TRBD2 | NA | TRBV20-1 | TGCAGTGCTAAGTGGACTAGCGCCCACGAGCAGTACTTC | CSAKWTSAHEQYF
TRBJ1-4 | NA | many | TRBV6-5 | TGTGCCAGCAGTTACTCAGCAGGCGGGCTTAATGAAAAACTGTTTTTT | CASSYSAGGLNEKLFF
TRBJ2-1 | NA | few | TRBV7-9 | TGTGCCAGCAGCTTATCTACTATAAGCTCCTACAATGAGCAGTTCTTC | CASSLSTISSYNEQFF
TRBJ1-1 | NA | NA | TRBV10-3 | TGTGCCATCAGTGAGTCTGGCATGAACACTGAAGCTTTCTTT | CAISESGMNTEAFF
TRBJ2-2 | NA | many | TRBV6-2/TRBV6-3 | TGTGCCAGCAGGACCCCAGGAGGTTGGTCCGGGGAGCTGTTTTTT | CASRTPGGWSGELFF
TRBJ2-3 | NA | few | TRBV7-9 | TGTGCCAGCAGCTTAAGGCTAGTTCCCACAGATACGCAGTATTTT | CASSLRLVPTDTQYF
TRBJ2-1 | TRBD1 | few | TRBV4-3 | TGCGCCAGCAGCCAAGACCCTCACAGGGGGGATGAGCAGTTCTTC | CASSQDPHRGDEQFF